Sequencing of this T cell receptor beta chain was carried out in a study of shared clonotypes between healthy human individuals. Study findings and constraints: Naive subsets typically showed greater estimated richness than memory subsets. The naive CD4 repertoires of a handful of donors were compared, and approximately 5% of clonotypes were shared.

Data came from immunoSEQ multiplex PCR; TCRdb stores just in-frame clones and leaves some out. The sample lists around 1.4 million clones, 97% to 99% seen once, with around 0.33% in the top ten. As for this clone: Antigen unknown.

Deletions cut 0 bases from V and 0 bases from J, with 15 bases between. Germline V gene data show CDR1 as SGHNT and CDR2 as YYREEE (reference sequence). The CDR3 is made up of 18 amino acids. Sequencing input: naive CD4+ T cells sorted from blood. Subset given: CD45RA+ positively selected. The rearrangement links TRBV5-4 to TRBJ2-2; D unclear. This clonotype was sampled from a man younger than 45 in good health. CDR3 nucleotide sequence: TGTGCCAGCAGCTTGGCCGGGTCGGCAGCCACGAACACCGGGGAGCTGTTTTTT. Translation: CASSLAGSAATNTGELFF.